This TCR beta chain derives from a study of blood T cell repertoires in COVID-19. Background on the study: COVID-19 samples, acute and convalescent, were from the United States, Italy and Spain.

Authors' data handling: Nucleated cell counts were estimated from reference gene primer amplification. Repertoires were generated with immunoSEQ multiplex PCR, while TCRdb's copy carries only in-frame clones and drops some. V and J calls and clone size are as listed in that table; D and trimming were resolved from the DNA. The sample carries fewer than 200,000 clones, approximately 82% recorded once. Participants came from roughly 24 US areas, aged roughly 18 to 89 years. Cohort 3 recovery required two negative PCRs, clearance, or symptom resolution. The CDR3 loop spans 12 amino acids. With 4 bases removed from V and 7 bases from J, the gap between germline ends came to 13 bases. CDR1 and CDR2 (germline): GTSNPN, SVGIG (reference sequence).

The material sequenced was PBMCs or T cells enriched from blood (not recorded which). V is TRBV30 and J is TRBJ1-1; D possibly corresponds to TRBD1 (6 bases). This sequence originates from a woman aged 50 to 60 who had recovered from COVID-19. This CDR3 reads CAWNAGALEAFF. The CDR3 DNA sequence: TGTGCCTGGAACGCAGGGGCCCTTGAAGCTTTCTTT.